This T cell receptor (beta chain) was found in a study of early T cells in non-severe SARS-CoV-2 infection. Overall study: Bulk RNA isolated from unsorted whole blood underwent sequencing; chains were not paired. General study findings and limits: The matching step, a VDJdb search, favored anti-spike CD8 responses and missed private and CD4 specificities.

This clonotype was seen at least ten times. Its antigen is as yet unknown. cDNA molecules, individually, were tagged with unique molecular identifiers. TCRdb redid the calling of the 5' RACE reads with MiXCR, one entry per CDR3 protein. Of 25,000 to 30,000 distinct CDR3 sequences in the sample, around 4.4% were seen once. The CDR3 has 14 residues. Germline trimming cut 4 bases from V and 1 base from J; bases unmatched to any gene: 2. The V gene's germline CDR1 is SQVTM and CDR2 ANQGSEA. The source material was whole blood. The receptor's source is an adult who was a healthcare worker with PCR-confirmed SARS-CoV-2 infection or an uninfected control (not recorded which). This chain uses TRBV29-1 with TRBJ2-5; 11 nucleotides align to TRBD2. For the CDR3, the DNA is TGCAGCGTTGTACTAGCGGGAGTCCAAGAGACCCAGTACTTC. Translated: CSVVLAGVQETQYF.